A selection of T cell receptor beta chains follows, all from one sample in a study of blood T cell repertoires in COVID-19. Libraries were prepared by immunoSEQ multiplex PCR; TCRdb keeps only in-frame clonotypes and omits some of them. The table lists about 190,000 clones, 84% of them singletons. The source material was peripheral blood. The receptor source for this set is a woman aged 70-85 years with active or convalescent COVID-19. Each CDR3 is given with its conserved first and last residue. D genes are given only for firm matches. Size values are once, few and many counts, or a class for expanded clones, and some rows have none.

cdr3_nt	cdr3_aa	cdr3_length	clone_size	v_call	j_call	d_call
TGTGCCAGCAGCTCAGACCGGGACAGGGTCTACGAGCAGTACTTC	CASSSDRDRVYEQYF	15	-	TRBV7-9	TRBJ2-7	TRBD1
TGCGCCAGCAGCCAAGTACAGCAGGGCTACGAGCAGTACTTC	CASSQVQQGYEQYF	14	-	TRBV4-1	TRBJ2-7	-
TGTGCCAGCAGCTTATTTCGACTAGCGGGGGCCAATGAGCAGTTCTTC	CASSLFRLAGANEQFF	16	-	TRBV7-2	TRBJ2-1	TRBD2
TGTGCCAGCCACCCCCACTCAAGCTCCTACGAGCAGTACTTC	CASHPHSSSYEQYF	14	-	TRBV27	TRBJ2-7	-
TGTGCCAGCAGCGTAGCCGGAGAACTGGAAAAACTGTTTTTT	CASSVAGELEKLFF	14	-	TRBV9	TRBJ1-4	-
TGTGCCACCAGCAGAGATCGGGGGACTAGTGAGAACACCGGGGAGCTGTTTTTT	CATSRDRGTSENTGELFF	18	-	TRBV15	TRBJ2-2	TRBD2
TGTGCCAGCAGCAAAGGGGGCAATCAGCCCCAGCATTTT	CASSKGGNQPQHF	13	-	TRBV2	TRBJ1-5	-
TGTGCCAGCAGGCAGGACAGGGGGTTTGGCTACACCTTC	CASRQDRGFGYTF	13	-	TRBV6-5	TRBJ1-2	TRBD1
TGTGCCAGCAGGGAGAGGCTGAGCGGCGAGCAGTACTTC	CASRERLSGEQYF	13	-	TRBV5-6	TRBJ2-7	-
TGTGCCAGCAGCAAAGTGCCACTTTACACAGATACGCAGTATTTT	CASSKVPLYTDTQYF	15	-	TRBV11-2	TRBJ2-3	-
TGTGCCAGCGCGGTCCAGAGAGGCTCCGGGGGCAATCAGCCCCAGCATTTT	CASAVQRGSGGNQPQHF	17	-	TRBV21-1	TRBJ1-5	-
TGTGCCAGCAGTTCACTGGACAGTTCCTACGAGCAGTACTTC	CASSSLDSSYEQYF	14	-	TRBV27	TRBJ2-7	-
TGTGCCAGCAGCGTAGGCAGATCCCCTCTTTACAATGAGCAGTTCTTC	CASSVGRSPLYNEQFF	16	-	TRBV9	TRBJ2-1	-
TGTGCCAGCAGTTTATCGGGACTAGTGTCGGATACGCAGTATTTT	CASSLSGLVSDTQYF	15	-	TRBV28	TRBJ2-3	TRBD2
TGTGCCAGCAGCCCTGGGGGGACCGGGCAGTACTTC	CASSPGGTGQYF	12	-	TRBV7-8	TRBJ2-7	-
TGTGCCAGCAGCTATCGGGACTCCTACGAGCAGTACTTC	CASSYRDSYEQYF	13	-	TRBV7-9	TRBJ2-7	-
TGTGCCACTGGGTCCGGCACGGGGGCAGATACGCAGTATTTT	CATGSGTGADTQYF	14	-	TRBV2	TRBJ2-3	-
TGTGCCAGCAGCCATTTGCAGGGAACCGGGGAGCTGTTTTTT	CASSHLQGTGELFF	14	few	TRBV6-4	TRBJ2-2	-
TGTGCCAGTAGTATCCGCAGGGGAAACACTGAAGCTTTCTTT	CASSIRRGNTEAFF	14	few	TRBV19	TRBJ1-1	-
TGTGCCAGCTCACCAGTCCTAGCGGACAATGAGCAGTTCTTC	CASSPVLADNEQFF	14	-	TRBV18	TRBJ2-1	TRBD2
TGTGCCAGCAAGGCCGGACAAGCCTACAATGAGCAGTTCTTC	CASKAGQAYNEQFF	14	-	TRBV2	TRBJ2-1	-
TGTGCCACCAGCCCTCGCCAAGGGAGGGAGCCCCAGCATTTT	CATSPRQGREPQHF	14	few	TRBV15	TRBJ1-5	-
TGTGCCAGCAGTTTAGGTGGACAGCACTACAATGAGCAGTTCTTC	CASSLGGQHYNEQFF	15	few	TRBV27	TRBJ2-1	-
TGTGCCAGTAGAGGGAGGCGTGCCTACAATGAGCAGTTCTTC	CASRGRRAYNEQFF	14	-	TRBV19	TRBJ2-1	-
TGTGCCAGCAGCTTGGACTACCACACAGATACGCAGTATTTT	CASSLDYHTDTQYF	14	many	TRBV5-4	TRBJ2-3	-
TGTGCCAGCAGTGAAAGCCAGGCTACCACCGGGGAGCTGTTTTTT	CASSESQATTGELFF	15	few	TRBV2	TRBJ2-2	-
TGTGCCAGCAGTTTATCGGTCCTCGGACATTCGCCTCTGGGGGCCAACGTCCTGACTTTC	CASSLSVLGHSPLGANVLTF	20	-	TRBV27	TRBJ2-6	-
TGCGCCAGCAGCTTGGACGTTGGACAGGTATACGAGCAGTACTTC	CASSLDVGQVYEQYF	15	-	TRBV5-1	TRBJ2-7	TRBD1
TGTGCCAGTAGCCTGGACAAGGGGTCGGGAAACACCATATATTTT	CASSLDKGSGNTIYF	15	-	TRBV19	TRBJ1-3	-
TGTGCCAGCAGCTTAGGTCCTGGGGATCAGGGCTATGGCTACACCTTC	CASSLGPGDQGYGYTF	16	-	TRBV11-3	TRBJ1-2	-
TGTGCCAGCAGGGTGGGGACTAGCGGGAGGGTCGACGAGCAGTACTTC	CASRVGTSGRVDEQYF	16	few	TRBV25-1	TRBJ2-7	TRBD2
TGCGCCAGCAGCTTGGCGGGGGTTGCTAATGAAAAACTGTTTTTT	CASSLAGVANEKLFF	15	-	TRBV5-1	TRBJ1-4	-
TGTGCCAGCAGCTTAAATGGACAGGGGATCTACGAGCAGTACTTC	CASSLNGQGIYEQYF	15	-	TRBV11-3	TRBJ2-7	TRBD1
TGTGCCACCAGTGATCCGACGGGAGGGACAACTTATCGGGACAATGAGCAGTTCTTC	CATSDPTGGTTYRDNEQFF	19	many	TRBV24-1	TRBJ2-1	TRBD2
TGTGCCAGCAGCGCGGGAGGGCTGACCGGGAAACTGTTTTTT	CASSAGGLTGKLFF	14	-	TRBV3-1/TRBV3-2	TRBJ1-4	-
TGTGCCAGCAGTTTATTCTGGGGGGAGGTAGCTTTCTTT	CASSLFWGEVAFF	13	-	TRBV6-2/TRBV6-3	TRBJ1-1	-
TGTGCCATCAGTGTGGGGGGAACCGGGTCAGATACGCAGTATTTT	CAISVGGTGSDTQYF	15	-	TRBV10-3	TRBJ2-3	-
TGTGCCAGCAGTTCCCCCGGGAGGAACACCGGGGAGCTGTTTTTT	CASSSPGRNTGELFF	15	-	TRBV28	TRBJ2-2	-
TGTGCCAGCAGTTCCCCAAACTATGGCTACACCTTC	CASSSPNYGYTF	12	-	TRBV27	TRBJ1-2	-
TGTGCCAGCAGCCGGGACAGGGACCAGCCCCAGCATTTT	CASSRDRDQPQHF	13	-	TRBV5-5	TRBJ1-5	TRBD1
TGTGCCAGCAGTGAAGGGGGGGGAAGGGAGACCCAGTACTTC	CASSEGGGRETQYF	14	-	TRBV6-1	TRBJ2-5	TRBD2
TGCGCCAGCAGTGAGTCGCGCCAGGGGGTCGAAGGTGGGGCCAACGTCCTGACTTTC	CASSESRQGVEGGANVLTF	19	-	TRBV10-1	TRBJ2-6	TRBD1
TGTGCCAGCAGCCAAGATTGGGCGATCTGGGAGCAGTACTTC	CASSQDWAIWEQYF	14	-	TRBV3-1/TRBV3-2	TRBJ2-7	-
TGTGCCAGCAGCTGGTCAAACGACTGGCCCCTACGGGAGCAGTACTTC	CASSWSNDWPLREQYF	16	-	TRBV5-6	TRBJ2-7	-
TGTGCCAGCAGTTTTGAGGGCAGGGGTAGCAATCAGCCCCAGCATTTT	CASSFEGRGSNQPQHF	16	-	TRBV28	TRBJ1-5	-
TGTGCCGTGACCGGGACAGGGGCATCGTCGAACACTGAAGCTTTCTTT	CAVTGTGASSNTEAFF	16	-	TRBV10-3	TRBJ1-1	TRBD1
TGTGCCAGCAGCTTAGGGCAGGGAGGAGTGACAGATACGCAGTATTTT	CASSLGQGGVTDTQYF	16	-	TRBV11-3	TRBJ2-3	-
TGTGCCAGCAGCCCAACTGGGGGACAGGGGGTCTTTAACACTGAAGCTTTCTTT	CASSPTGGQGVFNTEAFF	18	-	TRBV5-6	TRBJ1-1	TRBD1
TGCAGCGTTGATAGGGTGACAGGGCTCTACGAGCAGTACTTC	CSVDRVTGLYEQYF	14	few	TRBV29-1	TRBJ2-7	TRBD1
TGCGCCAGCAGTCAATCGGTTACGGAGAGCTCCTACAATGAGCAGTTCTTC	CASSQSVTESSYNEQFF	17	-	TRBV23-1	TRBJ2-1	-